This TCR beta chain was documented in a study of blood T cells in healthy people across ages. This clonotype was counted many times. Losses at the gene ends were 8 bases for V and 3 bases for J; bases not matched to a gene: 5. The germline V gene encodes CDR1 DFQATT and CDR2 SNEGSKA (reference sequence). The CDR3 is made up of 12 amino acids. Using a J-beta primer mix together with a sample-barcoded 5' primer, a second PCR was run for about 7 to 12 cycles. TCRdb ran MiXCR on the 5' RACE reads and lists one entry per CDR3 protein. The sample has 700,000 or so distinct CDR3 sequences; roughly 41% are singletons.

This TCR came from a man at least 80 years old in good health. Sequencing was performed on blood. The V call is TRBV20-1, the J call TRBJ2-7, with 9 bases identical to TRBD2. The CDR3 reads CSPAGGLYEQYF. DNA for the CDR3: TGCAGTCCAGCGGGGGGACTCTACGAGCAGTACTTC.